Listed below are T cell receptor beta chains from one sample, sequenced in a study of blood T cell repertoires in COVID-19. The repertoire was sequenced with immunoSEQ multiplex PCR; TCRdb's copy has only in-frame clones and lacks some. Counted here are about 64,000 clones, roughly 70% occurring once; the ten biggest clones make up approximately 50%. The specimen was PBMCs or T cells enriched from blood (not recorded which). The receptors were sampled from a woman aged 60-75 years who had been exposed to COVID-19. Both conserved end residues are part of each CDR3. The D gene is left open where the match is weak. The size of a clone is reported for some rows only, either as once, few or many, or as a class for expanded clones.

J: TRBJ2-7; size: NA; D: TRBD2; V: TRBV4-3; DNA: TGCGCCAGCAGCCACCCGGGACTAGCGGGAGGAATACTCTACGAGCAGTACTTC; CDR3: CASSHPGLAGGILYEQYF
J: TRBJ2-1; size: NA; D: TRBD1; V: TRBV10-3; DNA: TGTGCCATCAGTGAGCCAGGGGGCCTGGATGAGCAGTTCTTC; CDR3: CAISEPGGLDEQFF
J: TRBJ2-3; size: NA; D: TRBD2; V: TRBV30; DNA: TGTGCCTGGAGTGGAGGGCGGGGGAGCACAGATACGCAGTATTTT; CDR3: CAWSGGRGSTDTQYF
J: TRBJ1-1; size: NA; D: NA; V: TRBV18; DNA: TGTGCCAGCTCACCATGGCACCAGGAGAACACTGAAGCTTTCTTT; CDR3: CASSPWHQENTEAFF
J: TRBJ2-1; size: NA; D: TRBD2; V: TRBV7-2; DNA: TGTGCCAGCAGCTTCGGGGGGAGTAACTACAATGAGCAGTTCTTC; CDR3: CASSFGGSNYNEQFF
J: TRBJ2-3; size: NA; D: TRBD2; V: TRBV29-1; DNA: TGCAGCGTTGAGATAGCGGGAGATCGAGATACGCAGTATTTT; CDR3: CSVEIAGDRDTQYF
J: TRBJ1-5; size: NA; D: NA; V: TRBV7-2; DNA: TGTGCCAGCAGCCCCTTGACAGGCTCCAATCAGCCCCAGCATTTT; CDR3: CASSPLTGSNQPQHF
J: TRBJ1-2; size: NA; D: TRBD1; V: TRBV2; DNA: TGTGCCAGCAGCCTGGGACAGGGGGGTAACTATGGCTACACCTTC; CDR3: CASSLGQGGNYGYTF
J: TRBJ1-2; size: NA; D: NA; V: TRBV30; DNA: TGTGCCTGGACAGGGGACTATGGCTACACCTTC; CDR3: CAWTGDYGYTF
J: TRBJ2-3; size: NA; D: NA; V: TRBV25-1; DNA: TGTGCCAGCAGTGGTATCAGGGGTGGGGATACGCAGTATTTT; CDR3: CASSGIRGGDTQYF
J: TRBJ1-5; size: NA; D: TRBD1; V: TRBV27; DNA: TGTGCCAGCAGTCCCGGACAGGGGGAAAATCAGCCCCAGCATTTT; CDR3: CASSPGQGENQPQHF
J: TRBJ1-4; size: NA; D: TRBD1; V: TRBV5-1; DNA: TGCGCCAGCAGCTTGGGACAGGGGAATGAAAAACTGTTTTTT; CDR3: CASSLGQGNEKLFF
J: TRBJ2-1; size: NA; D: NA; V: TRBV24-1; DNA: TGTGCCACCAGTGAACGGCGGAATGAGCAGTTCTTC; CDR3: CATSERRNEQFF
J: TRBJ2-3; size: NA; D: TRBD2; V: TRBV19; DNA: TGTGCCAGTAAAATGGCTAGCGGATTCACAGATACGCAGTATTTT; CDR3: CASKMASGFTDTQYF
J: TRBJ2-2; size: NA; D: NA; V: TRBV11-2; DNA: TGTGCCAGCAGCCCAATAGGCGGTGCCGGGGAGCTGTTTTTT; CDR3: CASSPIGGAGELFF
J: TRBJ1-1; size: NA; D: NA; V: TRBV5-1; DNA: TGCGCCAGCAGCTTGGCCAGCGGGATTGAAGCTTTCTTT; CDR3: CASSLASGIEAFF
J: TRBJ1-6; size: NA; D: NA; V: TRBV27; DNA: TGTGCCAGCAGCCCCTCAGGTTCTTCACCCCTCCACTTT; CDR3: CASSPSGSSPLHF
J: TRBJ2-5; size: NA; D: NA; V: TRBV30; DNA: TGTGCCTGGAGTGTACGCTCGAGAGAGACCCAGTACTTC; CDR3: CAWSVRSRETQYF
J: TRBJ2-1; size: once; D: NA; V: TRBV9; DNA: TGTGCCAGCGCGTCGACAGGAGTTTCCAATGAGCAGTTCTTC; CDR3: CASASTGVSNEQFF
J: TRBJ1-5; size: NA; D: TRBD1; V: TRBV3-1/TRBV3-2; DNA: TGTGCCAGCTCGGGAGGGACAGCTAATCAGCCCCAGCATTTT; CDR3: CASSGGTANQPQHF
J: TRBJ2-7; size: NA; D: NA; V: TRBV3-1/TRBV3-2; DNA: TGTGCCAGCAGCCACACCGGGACTTCCTCCTACGAGCAGTACTTC; CDR3: CASSHTGTSSYEQYF
J: TRBJ1-2; size: few; D: NA; V: TRBV5-8; DNA: TGTGCCAGCGGCCGTCGCAGGGATGGCTACACCTTC; CDR3: CASGRRRDGYTF
J: TRBJ1-1; size: NA; D: NA; V: TRBV6-5; DNA: TGTGCCAGCCTCTCCTCGCGCCTGGAAGCTTTCTTT; CDR3: CASLSSRLEAFF
J: TRBJ2-1; size: NA; D: NA; V: TRBV27; DNA: TGTGCCAGCAGCTTCCTACAGGGACAGCAGTTCTTC; CDR3: CASSFLQGQQFF
J: TRBJ1-2; size: NA; D: NA; V: TRBV3-1/TRBV3-2; DNA: TGTGCCAGCAGCCAGGGGCGTAGCTATGGCTACACCTTC; CDR3: CASSQGRSYGYTF
J: TRBJ1-2; size: NA; D: TRBD1; V: TRBV28; DNA: TGTGCCAGCAGTATGGCAGGGGGAGGAGGCTACACCTTC; CDR3: CASSMAGGGGYTF
J: TRBJ2-7; size: NA; D: NA; V: TRBV3-1/TRBV3-2; DNA: TGTGCCAGCAGCCAAGGAGGCATACGCTACGAGCAGTACTTC; CDR3: CASSQGGIRYEQYF
J: TRBJ2-1; size: few; D: TRBD2; V: TRBV25-1; DNA: TGTGCCAGCAACCTAGCGGGAGGGAATGAGCAGTTCTTC; CDR3: CASNLAGGNEQFF
J: TRBJ1-1; size: NA; D: TRBD1; V: TRBV7-2; DNA: TGTGCCAGCAGCCTCGGTGGGACAGTGAACACTGAAGCTTTCTTT; CDR3: CASSLGGTVNTEAFF
J: TRBJ1-1; size: few; D: NA; V: TRBV6-5; DNA: TGTGCCAGCATACGGGACACTTCGATGAACACTGAAGCTTTCTTT; CDR3: CASIRDTSMNTEAFF
J: TRBJ2-7; size: NA; D: TRBD2; V: TRBV20-1; DNA: TGCAGTGCTAGTTTGACTAGCGGCCACGGCGAGCAGTACTTC; CDR3: CSASLTSGHGEQYF
J: TRBJ2-7; size: NA; D: NA; V: TRBV2; DNA: TGTGCCAGCAGTGGGGCAGGGGTGTCCGAGCAGTACTTC; CDR3: CASSGAGVSEQYF
J: TRBJ1-5; size: NA; D: NA; V: TRBV6-5; DNA: TGTGCCAGCAGACCAGGGGCAGGTTTTAATCAGCCCCAGCATTTT; CDR3: CASRPGAGFNQPQHF
J: TRBJ1-6; size: NA; D: NA; V: TRBV30; DNA: TGTGCCTGGACCGGGGGCTCCTATAATTCACCCCTCCACTTT; CDR3: CAWTGGSYNSPLHF